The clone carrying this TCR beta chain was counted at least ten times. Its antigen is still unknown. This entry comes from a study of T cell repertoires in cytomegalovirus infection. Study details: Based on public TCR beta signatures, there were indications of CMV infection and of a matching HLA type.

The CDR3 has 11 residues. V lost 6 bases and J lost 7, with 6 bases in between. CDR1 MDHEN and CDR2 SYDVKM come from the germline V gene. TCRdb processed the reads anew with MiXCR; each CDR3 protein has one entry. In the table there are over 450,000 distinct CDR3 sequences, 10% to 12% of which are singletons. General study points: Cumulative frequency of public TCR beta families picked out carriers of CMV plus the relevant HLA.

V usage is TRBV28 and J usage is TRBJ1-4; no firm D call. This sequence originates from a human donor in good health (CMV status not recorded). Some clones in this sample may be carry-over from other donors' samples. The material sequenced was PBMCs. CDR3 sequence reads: CASRLLEKLFF. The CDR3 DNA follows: TGTGCCAGCAGACTCCTTGAAAAACTGTTTTTT.